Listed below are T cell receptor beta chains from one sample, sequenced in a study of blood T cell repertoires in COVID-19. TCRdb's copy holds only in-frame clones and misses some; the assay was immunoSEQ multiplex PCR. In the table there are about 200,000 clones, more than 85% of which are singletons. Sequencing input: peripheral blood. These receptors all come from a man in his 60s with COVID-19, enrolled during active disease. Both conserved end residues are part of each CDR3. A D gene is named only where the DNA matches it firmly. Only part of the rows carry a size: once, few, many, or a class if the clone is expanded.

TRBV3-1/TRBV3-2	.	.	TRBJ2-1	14	TGTGCCAGCAGCCGAAGTGGTAGCGACAATGAGCAGTTCTTC	CASSRSGSDNEQFF
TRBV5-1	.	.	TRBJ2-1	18	TGCGCCAGCAGCTTGGGTCAATCATCTAGGGGCAGCTACAATGAGCAGTTCTTC	CASSLGQSSRGSYNEQFF
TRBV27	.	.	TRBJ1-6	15	TGTGCCAGCAGTTTCGTCCAGGGGTTGGATTCACCCCTCCACTTT	CASSFVQGLDSPLHF
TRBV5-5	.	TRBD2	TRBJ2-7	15	TGTGCCAGCAGCTTGGCAGGGTACGGGGGGTACGAGCAGTACTTC	CASSLAGYGGYEQYF
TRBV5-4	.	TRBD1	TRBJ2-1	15	TGTGCCAGCAGTTTAGGCCGGGACAGGGGCCATGAGCAGTTCTTC	CASSLGRDRGHEQFF
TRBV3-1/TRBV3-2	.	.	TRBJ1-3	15	TGTGCCAGCAGCCAACTCAGGACTCCTGGAAACACCATATATTTT	CASSQLRTPGNTIYF
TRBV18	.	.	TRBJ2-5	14	TGTGCCAGCTCACCTCGAGGAGCCCAAGAGACCCAGTACTTC	CASSPRGAQETQYF
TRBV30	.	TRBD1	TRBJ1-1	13	TGTGCCTGGGGGGGACAGGTATACACTGAAGCTTTCTTT	CAWGGQVYTEAFF
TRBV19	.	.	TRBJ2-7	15	TGTGCCAGTAGTATGGGCAGGGGCCACACCTACGAGCAGTACTTC	CASSMGRGHTYEQYF
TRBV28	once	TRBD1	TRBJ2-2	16	TGTGCCAGCAGGGATCCGGGACAGGGTTTGACCGGGGAGCTGTTTTTT	CASRDPGQGLTGELFF
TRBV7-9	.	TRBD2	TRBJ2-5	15	TGTGCCAGCAGCCGCCGGACTAGCGGGGTGGAGACCCAGTACTTC	CASSRRTSGVETQYF
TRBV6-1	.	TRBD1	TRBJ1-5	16	TGTGCCAGCAGTGAATTCAGGGGGACTGGCAATCAGCCCCAGCATTTT	CASSEFRGTGNQPQHF
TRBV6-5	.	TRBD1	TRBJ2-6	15	TGTGCCAGCAGCACAGGGGGCTCTGGGGCCAACGTCCTGACTTTC	CASSTGGSGANVLTF
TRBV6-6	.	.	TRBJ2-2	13	TGTGCCAGCAGTTACGACTTCACCGGGGAGCTGTTTTTT	CASSYDFTGELFF
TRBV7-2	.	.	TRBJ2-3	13	TGTGCCAGCAGCTTGGGGGGTACAGATACGCAGTATTTT	CASSLGGTDTQYF
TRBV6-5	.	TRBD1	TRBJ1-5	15	TGTGCCAGCAAGCCGACAGGGACAGCCAATCAGCCCCAGCATTTT	CASKPTGTANQPQHF
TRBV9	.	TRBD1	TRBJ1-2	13	TGTGCCAGCAGCAAAGACAGGGTCTCTGGCTACACCTTC	CASSKDRVSGYTF
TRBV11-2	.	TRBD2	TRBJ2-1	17	TGTGCCAGCACTTCCCGAGGGGGACTAGCGGATTACAATGAGCAGTTCTTC	CASTSRGGLADYNEQFF
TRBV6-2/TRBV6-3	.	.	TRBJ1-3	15	TGTGCCAGCAGTTACGGGGCGCCCTCTGGAAACACCATATATTTT	CASSYGAPSGNTIYF
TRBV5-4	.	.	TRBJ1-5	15	TGTGCCAGCAGCTCCGACCCGGGAATCAATCAGCCCCAGCATTTT	CASSSDPGINQPQHF